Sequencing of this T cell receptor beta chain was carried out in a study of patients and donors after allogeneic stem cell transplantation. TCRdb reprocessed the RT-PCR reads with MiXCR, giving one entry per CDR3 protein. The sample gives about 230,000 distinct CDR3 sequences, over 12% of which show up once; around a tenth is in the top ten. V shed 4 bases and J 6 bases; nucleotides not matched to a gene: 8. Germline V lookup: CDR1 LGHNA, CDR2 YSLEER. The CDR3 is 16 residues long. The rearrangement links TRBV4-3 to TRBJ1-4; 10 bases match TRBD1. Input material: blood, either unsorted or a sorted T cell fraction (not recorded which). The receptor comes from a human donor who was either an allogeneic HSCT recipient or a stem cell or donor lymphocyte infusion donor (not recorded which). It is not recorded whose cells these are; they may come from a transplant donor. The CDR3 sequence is CASSRGQGTGHEKLFF. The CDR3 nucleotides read TGCGCCAGCAGCCGGGGACAGGGGACCGGACATGAAAAACTGTTTTTT.